This TCR beta chain was captured in a study of CD8 T cells in Susac syndrome. An amount of RNA that ranged from roughly 0.5 to 1 ug was reverse transcribed with random hexamers. One entry per CDR3 protein results from TCRdb running MiXCR on the immunoSEQ multiplex PCR reads. Here the sample spans 25,000 to 35,000 distinct CDR3 sequences, roughly 94% being singletons. The V gene end was trimmed by 2 bases and the J gene end by 4 bases; junction bases not matched to a gene: 3. The CDR3 spans 15 residues. Germline-derived CDR1 and CDR2 are SGHRS and YFSETQ. Purification of the CD8+ and CD4+ T cells relied on negative isolation, and TEMRA cells underwent FACS enrichment.

The rearrangement uses TRBV5-1 and TRBJ2-2, with 9 bases fitting TRBD1. The sequence was collected from a human donor in good health. The specimen was CD8+ T cells from PBMCs. CDR3 residues: CASSLQGASTGELFF. DNA of the CDR3: TGCGCCAGCAGCTTACAGGGGGCGAGCACCGGGGAGCTGTTTTTT.